This T cell receptor (beta chain) was identified during a study of T-cell memory formation after mild COVID-19. Study outcomes and limitations: The authors left the SARS-CoV-2 specificity of second-wave clones peaking on day 37 unconfirmed. Day 15 to 85 contractors were CD4/CD8 balanced; later expanders leaned CD4+.

TCRdb itself ran the 5' RACE reads through MiXCR, one entry per CDR3 protein. The profile covers approximately 180,000 distinct CDR3 sequences, with under 20% appearing a single time and 2% to 2.5% taken by the ten largest. As regards this clonotype: No antigen is known for it.

This sequence originates from an adult woman who had mild COVID-19 (a few samples of this study predate the infection). Cell type and time point are not known. Material for sequencing was PBMCs or a T cell subset sorted from them (not recorded which).

The CDR3 region is CASSPGRASGELFF. The CDR3 DNA reads TGTGCCAGCAGCCCTGGACGTGCATCCGGGGAGCTGTTTTTT. V usage is TRBV9 and J usage is TRBJ2-2, with D unclear. This CDR3 contains 14 residues. V lost 4 bases to trimming and J lost 6 bases, with 13 bases between them. CDR1 is SGDLS and CDR2 is YYNGEE in the germline V gene.